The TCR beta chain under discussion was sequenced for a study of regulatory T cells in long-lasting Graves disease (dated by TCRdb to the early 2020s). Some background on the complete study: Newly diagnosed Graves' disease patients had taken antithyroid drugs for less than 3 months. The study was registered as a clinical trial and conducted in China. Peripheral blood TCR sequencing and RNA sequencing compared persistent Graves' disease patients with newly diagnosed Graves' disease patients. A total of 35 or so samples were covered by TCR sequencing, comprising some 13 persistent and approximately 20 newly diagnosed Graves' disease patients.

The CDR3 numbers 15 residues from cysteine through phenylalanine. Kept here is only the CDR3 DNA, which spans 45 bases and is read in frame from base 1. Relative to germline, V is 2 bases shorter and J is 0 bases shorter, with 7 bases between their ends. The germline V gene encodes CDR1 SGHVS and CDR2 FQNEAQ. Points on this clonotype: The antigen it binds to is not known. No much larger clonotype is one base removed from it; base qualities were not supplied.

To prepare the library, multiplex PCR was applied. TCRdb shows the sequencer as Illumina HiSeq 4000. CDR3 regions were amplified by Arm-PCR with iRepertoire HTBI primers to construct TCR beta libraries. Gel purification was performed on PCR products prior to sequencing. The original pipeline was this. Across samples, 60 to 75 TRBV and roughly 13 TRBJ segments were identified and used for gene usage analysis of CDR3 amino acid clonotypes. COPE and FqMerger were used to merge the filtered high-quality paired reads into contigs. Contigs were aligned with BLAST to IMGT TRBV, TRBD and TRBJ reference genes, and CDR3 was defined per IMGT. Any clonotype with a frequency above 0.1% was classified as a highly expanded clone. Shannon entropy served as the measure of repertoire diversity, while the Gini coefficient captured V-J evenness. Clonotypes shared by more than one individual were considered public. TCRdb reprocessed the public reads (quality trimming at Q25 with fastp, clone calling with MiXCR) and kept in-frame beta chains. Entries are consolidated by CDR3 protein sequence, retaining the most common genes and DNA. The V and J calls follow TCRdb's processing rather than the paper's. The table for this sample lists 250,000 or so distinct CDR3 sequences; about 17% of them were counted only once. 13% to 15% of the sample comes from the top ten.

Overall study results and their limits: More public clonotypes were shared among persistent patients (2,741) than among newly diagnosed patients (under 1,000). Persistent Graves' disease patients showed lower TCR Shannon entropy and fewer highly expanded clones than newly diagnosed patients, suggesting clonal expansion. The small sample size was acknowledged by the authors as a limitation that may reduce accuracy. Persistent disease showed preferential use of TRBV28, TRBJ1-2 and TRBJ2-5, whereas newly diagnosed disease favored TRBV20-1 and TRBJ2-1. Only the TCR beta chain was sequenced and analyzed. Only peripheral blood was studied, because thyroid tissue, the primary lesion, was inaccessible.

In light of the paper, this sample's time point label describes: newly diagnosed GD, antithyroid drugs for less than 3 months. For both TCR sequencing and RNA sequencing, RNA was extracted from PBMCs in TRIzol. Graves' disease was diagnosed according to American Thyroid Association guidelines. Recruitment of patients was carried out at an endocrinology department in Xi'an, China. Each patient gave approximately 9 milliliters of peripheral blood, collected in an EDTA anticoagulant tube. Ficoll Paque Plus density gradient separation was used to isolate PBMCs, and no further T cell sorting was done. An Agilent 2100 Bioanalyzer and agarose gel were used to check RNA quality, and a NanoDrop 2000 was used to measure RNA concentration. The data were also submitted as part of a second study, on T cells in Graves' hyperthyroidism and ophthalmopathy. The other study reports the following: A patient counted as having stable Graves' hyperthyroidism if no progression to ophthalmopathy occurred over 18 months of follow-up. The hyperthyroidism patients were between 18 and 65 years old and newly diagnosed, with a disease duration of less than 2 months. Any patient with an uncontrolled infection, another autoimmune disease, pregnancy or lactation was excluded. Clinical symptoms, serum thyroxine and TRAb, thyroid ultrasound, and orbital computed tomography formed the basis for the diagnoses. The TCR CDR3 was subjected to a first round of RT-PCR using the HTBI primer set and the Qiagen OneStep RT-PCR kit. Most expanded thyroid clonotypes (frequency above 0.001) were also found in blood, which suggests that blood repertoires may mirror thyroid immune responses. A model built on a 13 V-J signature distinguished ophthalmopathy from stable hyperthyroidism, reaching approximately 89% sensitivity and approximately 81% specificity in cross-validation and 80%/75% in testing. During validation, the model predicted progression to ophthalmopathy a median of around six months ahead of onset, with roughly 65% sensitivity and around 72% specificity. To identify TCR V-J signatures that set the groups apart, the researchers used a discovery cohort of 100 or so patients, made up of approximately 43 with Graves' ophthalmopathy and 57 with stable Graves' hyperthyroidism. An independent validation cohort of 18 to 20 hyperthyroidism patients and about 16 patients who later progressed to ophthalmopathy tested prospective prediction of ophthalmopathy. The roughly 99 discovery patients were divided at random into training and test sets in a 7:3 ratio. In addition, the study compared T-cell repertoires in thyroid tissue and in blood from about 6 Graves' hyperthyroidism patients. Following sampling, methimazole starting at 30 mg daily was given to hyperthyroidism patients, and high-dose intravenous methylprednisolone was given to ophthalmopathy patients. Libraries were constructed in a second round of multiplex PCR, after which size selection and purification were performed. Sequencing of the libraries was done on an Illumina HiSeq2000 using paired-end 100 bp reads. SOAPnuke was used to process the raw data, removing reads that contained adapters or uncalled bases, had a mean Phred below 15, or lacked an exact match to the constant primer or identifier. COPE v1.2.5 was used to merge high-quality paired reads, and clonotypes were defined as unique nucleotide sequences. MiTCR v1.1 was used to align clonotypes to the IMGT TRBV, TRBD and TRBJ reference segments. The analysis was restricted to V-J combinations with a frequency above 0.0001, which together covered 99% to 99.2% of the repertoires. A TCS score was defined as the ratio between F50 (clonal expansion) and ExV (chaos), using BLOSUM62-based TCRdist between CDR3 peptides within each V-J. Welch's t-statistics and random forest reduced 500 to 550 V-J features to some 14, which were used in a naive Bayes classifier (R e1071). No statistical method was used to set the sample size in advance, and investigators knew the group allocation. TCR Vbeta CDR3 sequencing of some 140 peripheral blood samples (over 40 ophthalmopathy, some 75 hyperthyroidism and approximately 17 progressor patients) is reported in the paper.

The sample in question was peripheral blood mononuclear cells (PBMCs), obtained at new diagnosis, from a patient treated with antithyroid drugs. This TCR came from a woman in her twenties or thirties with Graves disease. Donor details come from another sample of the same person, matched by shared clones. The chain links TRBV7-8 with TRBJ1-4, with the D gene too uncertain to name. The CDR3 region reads CASSLTYSTNEKLFF. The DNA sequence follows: TGTGCCAGCAGCTTAACATACTCAACTAATGAAAAACTGTTTTTT.